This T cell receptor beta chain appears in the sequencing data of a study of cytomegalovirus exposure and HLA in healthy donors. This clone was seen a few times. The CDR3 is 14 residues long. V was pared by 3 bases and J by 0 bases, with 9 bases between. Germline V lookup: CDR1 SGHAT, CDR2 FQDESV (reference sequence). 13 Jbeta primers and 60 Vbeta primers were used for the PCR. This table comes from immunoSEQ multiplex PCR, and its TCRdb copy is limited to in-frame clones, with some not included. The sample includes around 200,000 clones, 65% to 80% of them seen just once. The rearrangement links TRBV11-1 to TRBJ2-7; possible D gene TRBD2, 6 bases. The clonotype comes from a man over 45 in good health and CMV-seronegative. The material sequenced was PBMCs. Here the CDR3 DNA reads TGTGCCAGCAGCTTGGGGGGTCTCTCCTACGAGCAGTACTTC. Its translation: CASSLGGLSYEQYF.